The rows below give T cell receptor beta chains drawn from one sample of a study of cytomegalovirus exposure and HLA in healthy donors. Libraries were prepared by immunoSEQ multiplex PCR; TCRdb keeps only in-frame clonotypes and omits some of them. The sample includes a few hundred thousand clones, about 82% seen only once; the top ten take 2.5% to 3%. The specimen was PBMCs. The origin of the receptors is a man aged 30 to 45 in good health and CMV-seronegative. Both conserved end residues are part of each CDR3. Each record gives: V gene, CDR3 protein.

V: TRBV14
CDR3: CASSQEEGSDGYTF

V: TRBV7-2
CDR3: CASSPHAGQVTTKQFF

V: TRBV7-9
CDR3: CASSLGGGNTEAFF

V: TRBV9
CDR3: CASSEAQGDGYTF

V: TRBV9
CDR3: CASSVGGGNSPLHF

V: TRBV11-1
CDR3: CASSRQLKNTEAFF

V: TRBV6-1
CDR3: CASRLDRGIDEQYF

V: TRBV27
CDR3: CASSLAGMEYGYTF

V: TRBV9
CDR3: CASSVAGGPQSYEQYF

V: TRBV18
CDR3: CASSPRGLSGANVLTF

V: TRBV2
CDR3: CASSYDRGLGTDTQYF

V: TRBV9
CDR3: CATQKGFIKCSGGNQPQHF

V: TRBV5-6
CDR3: CASKRGDSYEQYF

V: TRBV6-1
CDR3: CASRQGQGGTGELFF

V: TRBV6-5
CDR3: CASSITGDSYEQYF

V: TRBV28
CDR3: CASSVDARLSGYTF

V: TRBV5-5
CDR3: CASSLSPGPYEQYF

V: TRBV10-3
CDR3: CAIRGQGDYGYTF

V: TRBV5-6
CDR3: CASSPQGAGREQYF

V: TRBV10-3
CDR3: CAISEPPNRAQHF

V: TRBV5-4
CDR3: CASSTSTGGLDEQYF

V: TRBV7-9
CDR3: CASSQRTVYNEQFF

V: TRBV28
CDR3: CASSTPQGNYGYTF

V: TRBV18
CDR3: CASSPRTGTEAFF

V: TRBV11-1
CDR3: CASSYGTSGTYNEQFF

V: TRBV7-7
CDR3: CASSLGLQETQYF

V: TRBV5-6
CDR3: CASSLGGPRGNTIYF

V: TRBV6-5
CDR3: CASSFLSNTEAFF

V: TRBV5-1
CDR3: CASSLRAGAHTDTQYF

V: TRBV4-3
CDR3: CASSQVPGAQGGELFF

V: TRBV4-2
CDR3: CASSQAMGVGEQFF

V: TRBV5-1
CDR3: CASSLGQRANYGYTF

V: TRBV18
CDR3: CASSPTAGATNTEAFF

V: TRBV5-4
CDR3: CASSLASNTEAFF

V: TRBV11-2
CDR3: CASSFGLDTDTQYF

V: TRBV28
CDR3: CASSHLNNEQFF

V: TRBV11-2
CDR3: CASSPEDTEAFF

V: TRBV7-9
CDR3: CASSPLAVTGELFF

V: TRBV19
CDR3: CASSISWTSTDTQYF

V: TRBV6-5
CDR3: CASSYQAGLGTEAFF

V: TRBV19
CDR3: CASSMDKGANTEAFF

V: TRBV6-6
CDR3: CASSHPGGVDYGYTF

V: TRBV18
CDR3: CASSPLAGSTYEQYF

V: TRBV2
CDR3: CASTGPRQVSYEQYF

V: TRBV6-4
CDR3: CASSPDEVTGELFF

V: TRBV28
CDR3: CATSRGVANEKLFF